This entry concerns a single T cell receptor beta chain. Its antigen remains unidentified. PCR employed 60 Vbeta and 13 Jbeta primers. Original processing methods: In a later analysis, the count reached about 75 million unique TCR beta chains, with 9 million to 11 million shared. Assay: immunoSEQ multiplex PCR; the TCRdb copy retains only in-frame clones and omits some. V and J calls plus clone size are reproduced from that table; the DNA served to infer D and trimming. Of about 180,000 clones in the sample, around 82% were seen once. The data are from a study of cytomegalovirus exposure and HLA in healthy donors. Study-wide results and caveats: Common viral pathogens seemed, in a later analysis, to connect with several of the most significant clusters. Sequencing likely generated an artifact that appeared as a cluster of highly shared sequence variants.

All donors participated as healthy donors of bone marrow. The CDR3 is made up of 16 amino acids. Trimming stripped 0 bases from V and 1 base from J, with 10 bases between. Germline-derived CDR1 and CDR2 are LGHNA and YNFKEQ. V gene TRBV4-2 combines with J gene TRBJ1-5; D may be TRBD1 (5 bases). The sequencing sample was made of PBMCs. This clonotype was obtained from a woman in her twenties or thirties in good health and CMV-seropositive. CDR3 sequence (DNA): TGTGCCAGCAGCCAAGATTGGGGCCGCAGCAATCAGCCCCAGCATTTT. It is translated as CASSQDWGRSNQPQHF.